This TCR beta chain was captured by sequencing in a study of breast tumors, draining lymph nodes, adjacent tissues. Study-wide points: Data fit most tumor T cells coming from lymph node, expanding in tumor. The lymph node origin of tumor T cells was framed as consistent with a hypothesis, not demonstrated. Compared with basal-like, luminal-like tumors shared significantly more repertoire with nontumor tissue. Tumors had less TCR diversity than lymph nodes, more than nontumor tissue.

Axillary draining lymph nodes of breast cancer patients supplied the node samples. The V gene lost 3 bases and the J gene lost 6 bases, with 11 bases spanning the gap. The V gene's germline CDR1 is SQVTM and CDR2 ANQGSEA. CDR3 length: 12 amino acids. Comments on this clonotype: Its antigen is not identified.

One entry per CDR3 protein, called by TCRdb with MiXCR from the multiplex PCR reads. The table records 200,000 or so distinct CDR3 sequences, roughly 31% of them present only once. This chain connects TRBV29-1 to TRBJ2-5; D is possibly TRBD1 or TRBD2 (6 bases each). Sequencing input: axillary lymph node tissue. The clonotype was recovered from a female donor with breast cancer. Some clones in this sample may be carry-over from other donors' samples. The CDR3 sequence is CSVEWGAQTQYF. DNA for the CDR3: TGCAGCGTTGAGTGGGGGGCGCAGACCCAGTACTTC. Together with reference TRBV29-1 and TRBJ2-5, the CDR3 gives the full variable domain: SAVISQKPSRDICQRGTSLTIQCQVDSQVTMMFWYRQQPGQSLTLIATANQGSEATYESGFVIDKFPISRPNLTFSTLTVSNMSPEDSSIYLCSVEWGAQTQYFGPGTRLLVL.